This paragraph covers one T cell receptor (beta chain) sequence. This sample stems from a study of blood T cell repertoires in COVID-19. Study information: Specimens from acute and convalescent COVID-19 originated in the United States, Italy and Spain.

TCRdb's copy holds only in-frame clones and misses some; the assay was immunoSEQ multiplex PCR. The sample comprises 250,000 to 300,000 clones, approximately 85% of which are singletons, and approximately 11% rests with the top ten. Source material: peripheral blood. This TCR was sampled from a woman in her sixties or seventies with acute or convalescent COVID-19.

Written as DNA, the CDR3 is TGCGCCAGCAGCTCCGAAGGACAGTCCACTGAAGCTTTCTTT. Protein: CASSSEGQSTEAFF. The chain has TRBV5-1 and TRBJ1-1, with D possibly TRBD1 on 6 matching bases. The length of the CDR3 is 14 residues. The ends were cut back, 3 bases at V and 4 bases at J, with 13 bases in the middle. The germline V gene encodes CDR1 SGHRS and CDR2 YFSETQ. The full variable domain, completed using reference TRBV5-1 and TRBJ1-1, is KAGVTQTPRYLIKTRGQQVTLSCSPISGHRSVSWYQQTPGQGLQFLFEYFSETQRNKGNFPGRFSGRQFSNSRSEMNVSTLELGDSALYLCASSSEGQSTEAFFGQGTRLTVV.